The rows below give T cell receptor beta chains drawn from one sample of a study of cytomegalovirus exposure and HLA in healthy donors. The data were produced by immunoSEQ multiplex PCR, yet TCRdb's version contains in-frame clones alone and is incomplete. Of 150,000 to 200,000 clones in the sample, around 81% were seen once. Sequenced sample: PBMCs. The receptor source for this set is a man aged 18 to 35 in good health and CMV-seronegative. The CDR3 runs from the conserved cysteine through the conserved F or W. A D gene is named only where the DNA matches it firmly. Expanded clones are given a class, and other clones once, few, many or no size at all.

CDR3aa	CDR3nt	d_gene	v_gene	abundance	j_gene
CAWRVSSGTYNEQFF	TGTGCCTGGAGGGTCAGTAGCGGGACCTACAATGAGCAGTTCTTC	TRBD2	TRBV30	-	TRBJ2-1
CATAESGYGYTF	TGTGCCACCGCGGAGAGCGGATATGGCTACACCTTC	-	TRBV28	-	TRBJ1-2
CSATMTGGNTEAFF	TGCAGCGCTACCATGACAGGGGGGAACACTGAAGCTTTCTTT	TRBD1	TRBV29-1	-	TRBJ1-1
CASSPTSGSLNEQFF	TGTGCCAGCAGCCCGACTAGCGGGAGCCTGAATGAGCAGTTCTTC	TRBD2	TRBV5-4	-	TRBJ2-1
CASSVQMNTEAFF	TGTGCCAGCAGCGTTCAGATGAACACTGAAGCTTTCTTT	-	TRBV7-6	-	TRBJ1-1
CASSAVAGGPGDTQYF	TGTGCCAGCAGCGCGGTAGCGGGAGGGCCGGGAGATACGCAGTATTTT	TRBD2	TRBV9	once	TRBJ2-3
CATSRDMETQYF	TGTGCCACCAGCAGAGATATGGAGACCCAGTACTTC	-	TRBV15	once	TRBJ2-5
CASSPARGPTYEQYF	TGTGCCAGCAGCCCAGCGCGGGGCCCAACCTACGAGCAGTACTTC	-	TRBV14	once	TRBJ2-7
CAWPTRQGSFSNQPQHF	TGTGCCTGGCCCACGAGACAGGGGAGTTTTAGCAATCAGCCCCAGCATTTT	TRBD1	TRBV30	-	TRBJ1-5
CASSLGPAGNQPQHF	TGTGCCAGCAGCTTGGGGCCCGCGGGCAATCAGCCCCAGCATTTT	-	TRBV7-8	once	TRBJ1-5
CASSLVPGTGGPTGANVLTF	TGCGCCAGCAGCTTGGTCCCTGGGACAGGGGGTCCTACTGGGGCCAACGTCCTGACTTTC	TRBD1	TRBV5-1	-	TRBJ2-6
CASSPWDRGPGNTIYF	TGCGCCAGCAGTCCATGGGACAGGGGGCCTGGAAACACCATATATTTT	TRBD1	TRBV23-1	-	TRBJ1-3
CASSPPGSYEQYF	TGTGCCAGCTCACCACCCGGTTCCTACGAGCAGTACTTC	-	TRBV18	-	TRBJ2-7
CASSRAAESYNEQFF	TGCGCCAGCAGCCGGGCAGCTGAATCCTACAATGAGCAGTTCTTC	-	TRBV4-3	-	TRBJ2-1
CASSVEIAGRSYEQYF	TGTGCCAGCAGCGTAGAGATAGCGGGGAGATCCTACGAGCAGTACTTC	TRBD2	TRBV7-6	-	TRBJ2-7
CASSLGGGDIQYF	TGTGCCAGCAGCTTAGGTGGGGGGGACATTCAGTACTTC	TRBD2	TRBV7-2	-	TRBJ2-4
CASSYGTYSNQPQHF	TGTGCCAGCAGCTACGGGACTTATAGCAATCAGCCCCAGCATTTT	-	TRBV11-2	-	TRBJ1-5
CASSPVRLASGDEQFF	TGTGCCAGCAGCCCGGTGCGACTAGCCTCCGGAGATGAGCAGTTCTTC	TRBD2	TRBV7-2	-	TRBJ2-1
CASSHAASGSYEQYF	TGCGCCAGCAGCCACGCTGCTAGCGGCTCCTACGAGCAGTACTTC	TRBD2	TRBV4-1	-	TRBJ2-7
CASSGSGTGREQYF	TGTGCCAGCAGTGGATCCGGGACAGGGAGGGAGCAGTACTTC	TRBD1	TRBV25-1	-	TRBJ2-7
CASSEGQVWSETQYF	TGTGCCAGCAGTGAAGGACAGGTTTGGTCAGAGACCCAGTACTTC	-	TRBV6-1	-	TRBJ2-5
CAWTPHPGLGQGYTGELFF	TGTGCCTGGACCCCCCACCCCGGGTTGGGACAGGGCTACACCGGGGAGCTGTTTTTT	TRBD1	TRBV30	few	TRBJ2-2
CASSQDQGSGGQTQYF	TGCGCCAGCAGCCAAGACCAGGGCAGCGGGGGGCAGACCCAGTACTTC	TRBD2	TRBV4-3	few	TRBJ2-5
CSVVPRAEAFF	TGCAGCGTTGTACCTCGGGCTGAAGCTTTCTTT	-	TRBV29-1	-	TRBJ1-1
CASSPAPGTSEEETQYF	TGTGCCAGCAGCCCCGCTCCCGGGACTAGCGAAGAAGAGACCCAGTACTTC	TRBD2	TRBV5-6	-	TRBJ2-5
CASSIDRGEQYF	TGTGCCAGTAGTATTGACAGGGGCGAGCAGTACTTC	TRBD1	TRBV19	-	TRBJ2-7
CASSPRDRGLDEQYF	TGTGCCAGCAGCCCCCGGGACAGGGGTCTCGACGAGCAGTACTTC	TRBD1	TRBV9	-	TRBJ2-7
CASSRPSGLSYEQYF	TGTGCCAGCAGTCGCCCTAGCGGACTCTCCTACGAGCAGTACTTC	TRBD2	TRBV6-5	-	TRBJ2-7
CASSVEQNTEAFF	TGTGCCAGCAGTGTGGAGCAGAACACTGAAGCTTTCTTT	-	TRBV6-5	-	TRBJ1-1